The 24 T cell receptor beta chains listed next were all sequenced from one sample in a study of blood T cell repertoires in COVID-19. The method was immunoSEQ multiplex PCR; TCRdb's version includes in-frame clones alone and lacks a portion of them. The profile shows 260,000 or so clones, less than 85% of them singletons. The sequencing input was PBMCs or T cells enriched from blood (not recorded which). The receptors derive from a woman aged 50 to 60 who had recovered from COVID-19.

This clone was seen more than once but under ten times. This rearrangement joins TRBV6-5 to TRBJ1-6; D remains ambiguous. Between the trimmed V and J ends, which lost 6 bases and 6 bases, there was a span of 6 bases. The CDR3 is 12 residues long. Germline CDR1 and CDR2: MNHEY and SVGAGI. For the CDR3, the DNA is TGTGCCAGCAGCACTCTTAATTCACCCCTCCACTTT. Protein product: CASSTLNSPLHF.

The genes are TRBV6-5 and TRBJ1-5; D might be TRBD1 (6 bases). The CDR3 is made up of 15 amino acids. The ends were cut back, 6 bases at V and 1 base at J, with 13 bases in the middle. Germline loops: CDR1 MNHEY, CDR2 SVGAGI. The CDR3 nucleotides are TGTGCCAGCAGCCGCGCCAGGGGAAGCAATCAGCCCCAGCATTTT. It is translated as CASSRARGSNQPQHF.

This CDR3 is CAWSPGQGLVVETQYF. CDR3 DNA sequence: TGTGCCTGGAGTCCCGGACAGGGGCTCGTTGTAGAGACCCAGTACTTC. V usage is TRBV30 and J usage is TRBJ2-5; 9 bases agree with TRBD1. The CDR3 runs 16 residues. Germline loops: CDR1 GTSNPN, CDR2 SVGIG (reference sequence). Germline trimming cut 2 bases from V and 4 bases from J; bases unmatched to any gene: 11.

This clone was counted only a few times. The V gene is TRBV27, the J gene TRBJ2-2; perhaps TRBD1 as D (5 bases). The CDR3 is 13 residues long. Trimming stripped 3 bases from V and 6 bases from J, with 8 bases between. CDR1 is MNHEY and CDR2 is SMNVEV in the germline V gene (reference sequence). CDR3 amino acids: CASSLMGPGELFF. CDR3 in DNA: TGTGCCAGCAGTTTGATGGGGCCCGGGGAGCTGTTTTTT.

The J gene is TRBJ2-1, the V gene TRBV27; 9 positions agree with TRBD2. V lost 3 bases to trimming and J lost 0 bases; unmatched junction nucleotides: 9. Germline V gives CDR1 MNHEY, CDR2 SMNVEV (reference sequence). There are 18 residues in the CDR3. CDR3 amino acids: CASSFGLAGKSSYNEQFF. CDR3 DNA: TGTGCCAGCAGTTTTGGTCTAGCGGGGAAGAGCTCCTACAATGAGCAGTTCTTC.

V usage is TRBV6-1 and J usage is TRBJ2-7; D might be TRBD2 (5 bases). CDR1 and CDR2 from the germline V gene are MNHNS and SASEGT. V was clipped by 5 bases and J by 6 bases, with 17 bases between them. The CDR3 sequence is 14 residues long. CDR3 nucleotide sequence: TGTGCCAGCAGTCCCCTTCAGCAGGCGGGCGAGCAGTACTTC. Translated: CASSPLQQAGEQYF.

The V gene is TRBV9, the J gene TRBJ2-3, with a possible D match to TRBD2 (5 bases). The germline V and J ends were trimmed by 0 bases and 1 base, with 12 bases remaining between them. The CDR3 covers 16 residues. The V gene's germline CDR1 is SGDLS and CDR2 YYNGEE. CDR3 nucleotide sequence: TGTGCCAGCAGCGTAGAAGTAGCGCTAGGCACAGATACGCAGTATTTT. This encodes CASSVEVALGTDTQYF.

DNA for the CDR3: TGTGCCAGCAGCCGTGACAGGTCGAGCTCTGGAAACACCATATATTTT. Translating it yields CASSRDRSSSGNTIYF. The chain is built from TRBV7-8 and TRBJ1-3, with TRBD1 as a possible D gene (6 bases). Germline loops: CDR1 SGHVS, CDR2 FQNEAQ. V lost 5 bases to trimming and J lost 0 bases, with 14 bases between them. This CDR3 comprises 16 residues.

The CDR3 DNA is TGTGCCAGCAGTGAGACTAGCGGGAGGCGGGAGACCCAGTACTTC. The encoded protein is CASSETSGRRETQYF. This rearrangement joins TRBV6-1 to TRBJ2-5; 13 bases are shared with TRBD2. The CDR3 totals 15 residues. V was clipped by 3 bases and J by 5 bases; unmatched bases: 3. Per the germline V gene, CDR1 is MNHNS and CDR2 is SASEGT.

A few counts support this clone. The CDR3 coding sequence is TGTGCCAGCAGTATCCAATTAGCGGGGGGTTACTCCTACGAGCAGTACTTC. Translating it yields CASSIQLAGGYSYEQYF. The chain couples TRBV28 to TRBJ2-7, with 10 bases aligning to TRBD2. This CDR3 has 17 residues. Germline V gene sequence: CDR1 MDHEN, CDR2 SYDVKM. With V trimmed by 5 bases and J by 0 bases, 10 bases remained unmatched.

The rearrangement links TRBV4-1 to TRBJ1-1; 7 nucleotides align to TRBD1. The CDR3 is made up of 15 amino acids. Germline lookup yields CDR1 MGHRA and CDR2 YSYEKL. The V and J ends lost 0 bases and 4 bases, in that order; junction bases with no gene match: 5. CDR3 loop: CASSQDGGGGTEAFF. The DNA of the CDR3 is TGCGCCAGCAGCCAAGATGGAGGGGGCGGCACTGAAGCTTTCTTT.

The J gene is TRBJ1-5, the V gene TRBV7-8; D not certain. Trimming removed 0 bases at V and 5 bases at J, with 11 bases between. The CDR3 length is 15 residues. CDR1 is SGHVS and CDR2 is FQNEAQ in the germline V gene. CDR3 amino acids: CASSLAGHRDQPQHF. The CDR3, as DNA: TGTGCCAGCAGCTTAGCAGGCCACCGGGATCAGCCCCAGCATTTT.

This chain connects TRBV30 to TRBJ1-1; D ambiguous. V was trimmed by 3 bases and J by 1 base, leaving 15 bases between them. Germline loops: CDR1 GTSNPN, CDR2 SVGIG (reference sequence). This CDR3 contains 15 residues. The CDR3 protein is CAWSRYTAANTEAFF. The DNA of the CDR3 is TGTGCCTGGAGCCGATATACAGCGGCGAACACTGAAGCTTTCTTT.

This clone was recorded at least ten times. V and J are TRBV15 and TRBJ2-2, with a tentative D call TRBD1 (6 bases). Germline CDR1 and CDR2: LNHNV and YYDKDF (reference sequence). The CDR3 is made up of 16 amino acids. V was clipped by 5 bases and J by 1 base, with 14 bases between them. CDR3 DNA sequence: TGTGCCACCAGCCGTTCTCCAGGGGTGAACACCGGGGAGCTGTTTTTT. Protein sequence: CATSRSPGVNTGELFF.

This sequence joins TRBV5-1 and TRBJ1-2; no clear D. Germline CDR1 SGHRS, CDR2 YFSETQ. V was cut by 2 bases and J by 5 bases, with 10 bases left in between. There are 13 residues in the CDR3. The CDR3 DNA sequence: TGCGCCAGCAGCTTCGGCCCGAGGTATGGCTACACCTTC. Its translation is CASSFGPRYGYTF.

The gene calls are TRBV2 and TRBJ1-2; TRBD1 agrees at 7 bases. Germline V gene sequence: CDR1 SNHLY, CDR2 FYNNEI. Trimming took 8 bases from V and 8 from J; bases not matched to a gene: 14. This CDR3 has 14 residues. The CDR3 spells CASGFEGGAGGYTF. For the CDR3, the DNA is TGTGCCAGCGGCTTTGAAGGGGGCGCAGGAGGCTACACCTTC.

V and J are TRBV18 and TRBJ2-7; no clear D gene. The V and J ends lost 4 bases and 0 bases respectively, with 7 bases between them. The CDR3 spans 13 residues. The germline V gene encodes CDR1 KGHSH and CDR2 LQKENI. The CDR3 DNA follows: TGTGCCAGCTCACTACCCCTCTCCTACGAGCAGTACTTC. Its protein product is CASSLPLSYEQYF.

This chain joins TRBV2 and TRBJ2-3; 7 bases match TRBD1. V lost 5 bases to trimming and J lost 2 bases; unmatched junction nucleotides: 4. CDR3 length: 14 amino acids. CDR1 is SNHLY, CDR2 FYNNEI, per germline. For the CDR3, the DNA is TGTGCCAGCAGTCCCGACAGGGTCACAGATACGCAGTATTTT. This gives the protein CASSPDRVTDTQYF. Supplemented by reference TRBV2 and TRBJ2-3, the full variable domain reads EPEVTQTPSHQVTQMGQEVILRCVPISNHLYFYWYRQILGQKVEFLVSFYNNEISEKSEIFDDQFSVERPDGSNFTLKIRSTKLEDSAMYFCASSPDRVTDTQYFGPGTRLTVL.

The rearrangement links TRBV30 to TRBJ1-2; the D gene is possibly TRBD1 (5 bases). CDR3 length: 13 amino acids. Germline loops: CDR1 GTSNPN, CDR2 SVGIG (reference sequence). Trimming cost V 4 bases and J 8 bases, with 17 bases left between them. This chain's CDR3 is CAWTVQGGGGYTF. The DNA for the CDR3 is TGTGCCTGGACGGTCCAGGGCGGAGGGGGCTACACCTTC.

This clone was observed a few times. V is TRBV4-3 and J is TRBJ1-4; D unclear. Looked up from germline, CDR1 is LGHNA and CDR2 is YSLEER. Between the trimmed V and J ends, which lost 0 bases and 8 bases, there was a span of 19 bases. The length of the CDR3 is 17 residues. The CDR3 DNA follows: TGCGCCAGCAGCCAAGAAAGAGGGCCAGGCTTAAGGGAAAAACTGTTTTTT. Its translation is CASSQERGPGLREKLFF.

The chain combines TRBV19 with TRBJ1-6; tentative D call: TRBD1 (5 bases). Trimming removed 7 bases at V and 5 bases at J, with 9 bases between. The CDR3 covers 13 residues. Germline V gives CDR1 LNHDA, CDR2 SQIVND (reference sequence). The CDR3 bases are TGTGCCAGTAATCAGACAGATAATTCACCCCTCCACTTT. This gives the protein CASNQTDNSPLHF.

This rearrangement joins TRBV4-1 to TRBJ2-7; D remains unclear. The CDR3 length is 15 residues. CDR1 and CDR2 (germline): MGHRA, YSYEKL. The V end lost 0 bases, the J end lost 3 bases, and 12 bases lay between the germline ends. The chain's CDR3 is CASSQEPGRNYEQYF. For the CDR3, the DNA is TGCGCCAGCAGCCAAGAGCCAGGCCGAAACTACGAGCAGTACTTC.

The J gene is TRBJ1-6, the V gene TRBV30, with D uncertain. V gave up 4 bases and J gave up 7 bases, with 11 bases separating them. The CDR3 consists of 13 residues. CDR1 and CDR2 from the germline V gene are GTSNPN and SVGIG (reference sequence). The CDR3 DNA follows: TGTGCCTGGAAGCTAGGTACCAATTCACCCCTCCACTTT. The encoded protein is CAWKLGTNSPLHF. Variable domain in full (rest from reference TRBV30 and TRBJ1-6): SQTIHQWPATLVQPVGSPLSLECTVEGTSNPNLYWYRQAAGRGLQLLFYSVGIGQISSEVPQNLSASRPQDRQFILSSKKLLLSDSGFYLCAWKLGTNSPLHFGNGTRLTVT.

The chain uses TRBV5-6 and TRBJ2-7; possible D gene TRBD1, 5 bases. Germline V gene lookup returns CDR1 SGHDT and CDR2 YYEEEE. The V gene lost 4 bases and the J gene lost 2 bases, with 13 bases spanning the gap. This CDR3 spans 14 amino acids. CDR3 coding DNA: TGTGCCAGCAGCCCCATCAGGGAACCCTACGAGCAGTACTTC. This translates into CASSPIREPYEQYF.